This T cell receptor (beta chain) was documented in a study of beta chain features in type 1 diabetes. Reverse transcription of all isolated RNA meant that expressed TCRB transcripts were sequenced. Generated by immunoSEQ multiplex PCR, the TCRdb table keeps only in-frame clones and is missing some. The sample includes fewer than 250,000 clones, over 12% of them seen just once. One heparinised blood draw, averaging about 100 mL, came from each donor. The germline V and J ends were trimmed by 6 bases and 5 bases, with 13 bases remaining between them. Germline V CDR1 and CDR2: SGHVS, FQNEAQ. The CDR3 totals 13 residues. Whole-study results and caveats: Researchers caution that PCR might favor shorter templates, equally among patients and controls. A closer apparent resemblance between naive, central memory and Treg TCRB repertoires was seen in patients than in healthy donors. Within each of all four CD4+ subsets, Type 1 diabetes patients had TCRB CDR3s that were moderately but significantly shorter.

Concerning this clone itself: Its matching antigen is unknown.

The receptor comes from a woman between 40 and 50 years old in good health. The sample was naive CD4+ T cells from blood. The chain couples TRBV7-8 to TRBJ2-5, with D possibly being TRBD2 (5 bases). The CDR3 DNA sequence: TGTGCCAGCAGTCGGCGGGCCGTCGAGACCCAGTACTTC. Protein: CASSRRAVETQYF. Variable domain in full (rest from reference TRBV7-8 and TRBJ2-5): GAGVSQSPRYKVAKRGQDVALRCDPISGHVSLFWYQQALGQGPEFLTYFQNEAQLDKSGLPSDRFFAERPEGSVSTLKIQRTQQEDSAVYLCASSRRAVETQYFGPGTRLLVL.